A selection of T cell receptor beta chains follows, all from one sample in a study of blood T cell repertoires in COVID-19. Produced via immunoSEQ multiplex PCR; TCRdb's table is partial and in-frame only. The data show around 300,000 clones, around 85% seen once. Sample: PBMCs or T cells enriched from blood (not recorded which). The receptors originated from a woman aged 50 to 60 who had recovered from COVID-19. Both conserved end residues are part of each CDR3. The D gene is left open where the match is weak. Size values are once, few and many counts, or a class for expanded clones, and some rows have none.

d_call: NA
j_call: TRBJ1-2
v_call: TRBV27
clone_size: few
cdr3_nt: TGTGCCAGCGGCATGGGGGCTGATGGCTACACCTTC
cdr3_aa: CASGMGADGYTF

d_call: TRBD2
j_call: TRBJ2-1
v_call: TRBV5-1
clone_size: NA
cdr3_nt: TGCGCCAGCAGTACTCGGGGGGGCTCATTAAATGAGCAGTTCTTC
cdr3_aa: CASSTRGGSLNEQFF

d_call: TRBD2
j_call: TRBJ2-2
v_call: TRBV29-1
clone_size: NA
cdr3_nt: TGCAGCGTTGAAAGAGCGGGAGGGCCAGACGGGGAGCTGTTTTTT
cdr3_aa: CSVERAGGPDGELFF

d_call: NA
j_call: TRBJ1-4
v_call: TRBV11-2
clone_size: NA
cdr3_nt: TGTGCCAGCAGGGAGGGGAGCGGTAATGAAAAACTGTTTTTT
cdr3_aa: CASREGSGNEKLFF

d_call: TRBD1
j_call: TRBJ1-1
v_call: TRBV19
clone_size: NA
cdr3_nt: TGTGCCAGTAACCCCGGGACAGTTCTGGAAGCTTTCTTT
cdr3_aa: CASNPGTVLEAFF

d_call: NA
j_call: TRBJ1-5
v_call: TRBV13
clone_size: NA
cdr3_nt: TGTGCCAGCAGCTTAGTCGGACAGAATCAGCCCCAGCATTTT
cdr3_aa: CASSLVGQNQPQHF

d_call: NA
j_call: TRBJ1-1
v_call: TRBV5-1
clone_size: NA
cdr3_nt: TGCGCCAGCAGCCAGGACAGCCAGAACACTGAAGCTTTCTTT
cdr3_aa: CASSQDSQNTEAFF

d_call: NA
j_call: TRBJ2-7
v_call: TRBV5-4
clone_size: NA
cdr3_nt: TGTGCCAGCAGCTCACGAACAGGGAGTGACGAGCAGTACTTC
cdr3_aa: CASSSRTGSDEQYF

d_call: NA
j_call: TRBJ2-2
v_call: TRBV25-1
clone_size: NA
cdr3_nt: TGTGCCAGCAGTGAAGTTCAGGGGAACACCGGGGAGCTGTTTTTT
cdr3_aa: CASSEVQGNTGELFF

d_call: NA
j_call: TRBJ1-6
v_call: TRBV5-6
clone_size: NA
cdr3_nt: TGTGCCAGCAGCTCCCTCCCGGTGGGGAGGGGTAGGAATTCACCCCTCCACTTT
cdr3_aa: CASSSLPVGRGRNSPLHF

d_call: NA
j_call: TRBJ1-4
v_call: TRBV5-5
clone_size: NA
cdr3_nt: TGTGCCAGCAGCTTTGGCAGAACTAATGAAAAACTGTTTTTT
cdr3_aa: CASSFGRTNEKLFF

d_call: NA
j_call: TRBJ1-4
v_call: TRBV2
clone_size: NA
cdr3_nt: TGTGCCAGCAAAAGGATGGGCTCTGAAAAACTGTTTTTT
cdr3_aa: CASKRMGSEKLFF

d_call: TRBD1
j_call: TRBJ1-6
v_call: TRBV9
clone_size: NA
cdr3_nt: TGTGCCAGCAGCGCGACCGGGACAGAAAATTCACCCCTCCACTTT
cdr3_aa: CASSATGTENSPLHF

d_call: NA
j_call: TRBJ2-1
v_call: TRBV6-1
clone_size: many
cdr3_nt: TGTGCCAGCAGTGAAGGCGAGTACAATGAGCAGTTCTTC
cdr3_aa: CASSEGEYNEQFF

d_call: TRBD1
j_call: TRBJ2-2
v_call: TRBV10-2
clone_size: NA
cdr3_nt: TGCGCCAGCAGGCAACAGGGGTCTGGCGGGGAGCTGTTTTTT
cdr3_aa: CASRQQGSGGELFF

d_call: NA
j_call: TRBJ1-6
v_call: TRBV5-1
clone_size: NA
cdr3_nt: TGCGCCAGCAGCTTGACGGCAGGGGAAAATTCACCCCTCCACTTT
cdr3_aa: CASSLTAGENSPLHF

d_call: TRBD1
j_call: TRBJ1-5
v_call: TRBV19
clone_size: NA
cdr3_nt: TGTGCCAGTACCTTGGGACAGGGAAGGAATCAGCCCCAGCATTTT
cdr3_aa: CASTLGQGRNQPQHF

d_call: NA
j_call: TRBJ2-7
v_call: TRBV3-1/TRBV3-2
clone_size: NA
cdr3_nt: TGTGCCAGCAGCCAAGCACAGGTCTCCTACGAGCAGTACTTC
cdr3_aa: CASSQAQVSYEQYF

d_call: NA
j_call: TRBJ1-2
v_call: TRBV28
clone_size: few
cdr3_nt: TGTGCCAGCAGTTATCAGGGGTTAAATGGCTACACCTTC
cdr3_aa: CASSYQGLNGYTF

d_call: NA
j_call: TRBJ1-5
v_call: TRBV27
clone_size: once
cdr3_nt: TGTGCCAGCAGTTCCAGGGGAAATCAGCCCCAGCATTTT
cdr3_aa: CASSSRGNQPQHF

d_call: TRBD1
j_call: TRBJ1-2
v_call: TRBV7-2
clone_size: NA
cdr3_nt: TGTGCCAGCAGCTTAGCGGACAGGCTGGAAGGCTACACCTTC
cdr3_aa: CASSLADRLEGYTF

d_call: NA
j_call: TRBJ1-1
v_call: TRBV10-3
clone_size: NA
cdr3_nt: TGTGCCATCAGGGGACAGAACACTGAAGCTTTCTTT
cdr3_aa: CAIRGQNTEAFF

d_call: NA
j_call: TRBJ2-1
v_call: TRBV11-2
clone_size: once
cdr3_nt: TGTGCCAGCAGCTTATCTGCCCGGAATGAGCAGTTCTTC
cdr3_aa: CASSLSARNEQFF

d_call: TRBD2
j_call: TRBJ2-1
v_call: TRBV5-4
clone_size: NA
cdr3_nt: TGTGCCAGCAGGAGAGCGGGAGGGCCATTCCATGAGCAGTTCTTC
cdr3_aa: CASRRAGGPFHEQFF

d_call: TRBD1
j_call: TRBJ1-2
v_call: TRBV7-2
clone_size: NA
cdr3_nt: TGTGCCAGCAGCCACATAGGGACAGGGGCCCCTAACTATGGCTACACCTTC
cdr3_aa: CASSHIGTGAPNYGYTF

d_call: TRBD1
j_call: TRBJ2-1
v_call: TRBV19
clone_size: NA
cdr3_nt: TGTGCCAGTAGTATATCCCCCCAGGGGGCCCCCTACAATGAGCAGTTCTTC
cdr3_aa: CASSISPQGAPYNEQFF

d_call: TRBD1
j_call: TRBJ1-5
v_call: TRBV19
clone_size: NA
cdr3_nt: TGTGCCACCCTTAAGGGTGGACAGGGGGCTGGTCAGCCCCAGCATTTT
cdr3_aa: CATLKGGQGAGQPQHF

d_call: TRBD1
j_call: TRBJ1-1
v_call: TRBV10-1
clone_size: NA
cdr3_nt: TGCGCCAGCTCTCCCGGACAGGGGAACACTGAAGCTTTCTTT
cdr3_aa: CASSPGQGNTEAFF

d_call: NA
j_call: TRBJ1-1
v_call: TRBV19
clone_size: NA
cdr3_nt: TGTGCCAGTAGTATTTCGTGGAGTGGAGCTTTCTTT
cdr3_aa: CASSISWSGAFF

d_call: NA
j_call: TRBJ2-5
v_call: TRBV27
clone_size: NA
cdr3_nt: TGTGCCAGCAGACCTTCTTGGCAGAACCAAGAGACCCAGTACTTC
cdr3_aa: CASRPSWQNQETQYF

d_call: TRBD2
j_call: TRBJ2-2
v_call: TRBV7-2
clone_size: NA
cdr3_nt: TGTGCCAGCACCGTTAGGGCTAGCGGGACCACCGGGGAGCTGTTTTTT
cdr3_aa: CASTVRASGTTGELFF

d_call: NA
j_call: TRBJ1-2
v_call: TRBV4-3
clone_size: NA
cdr3_nt: TGCGCCAGCAGCCAGCAGGGAAGCGACTATGGCTACACCTTC
cdr3_aa: CASSQQGSDYGYTF

d_call: TRBD1
j_call: TRBJ1-5
v_call: TRBV19
clone_size: NA
cdr3_nt: TGTGCTGTGTCCAATTTTGGACAGGGGCGCAATCAGCCCCAGCATTTT
cdr3_aa: CAVSNFGQGRNQPQHF

d_call: TRBD2
j_call: TRBJ2-5
v_call: TRBV5-4
clone_size: once
cdr3_nt: TGTGCCAGCAGCTTAGCCCTAGCGGGGGCGAGCCAAGAGACCCAGTACTTC
cdr3_aa: CASSLALAGASQETQYF

d_call: TRBD2
j_call: TRBJ2-7
v_call: TRBV5-1
clone_size: NA
cdr3_nt: TGCGCCAGCAGCTCTCCTAGCGGGGGGCCCAACTACGAGCAGTACTTC
cdr3_aa: CASSSPSGGPNYEQYF

d_call: NA
j_call: TRBJ2-1
v_call: TRBV3-1/TRBV3-2
clone_size: NA
cdr3_nt: TGTGCCAGCAGCCAAGTGGCCAGGACAATTGAGCAGTTCTTC
cdr3_aa: CASSQVARTIEQFF

d_call: NA
j_call: TRBJ2-1
v_call: TRBV28
clone_size: NA
cdr3_nt: TGTGCCAGCAAGGCGGGGGCGCGGAACAATGAGCAGTTCTTC
cdr3_aa: CASKAGARNNEQFF

d_call: NA
j_call: TRBJ1-6
v_call: TRBV3-1/TRBV3-2
clone_size: NA
cdr3_nt: TGTGCCAGCAGCCGCGGGCAGGGGCCTGATTCACCCCTCCACTTT
cdr3_aa: CASSRGQGPDSPLHF

d_call: TRBD1
j_call: TRBJ2-4
v_call: TRBV12-3/TRBV12-4
clone_size: NA
cdr3_nt: TGTGCCAGCAGTCCCGGGACAGCCATTCAGTACTTC
cdr3_aa: CASSPGTAIQYF

d_call: NA
j_call: TRBJ2-5
v_call: TRBV10-1
clone_size: NA
cdr3_nt: TGCGCCATCCCCGACAGGGGAGGGTGGGAGACCCAGTACTTC
cdr3_aa: CAIPDRGGWETQYF

d_call: TRBD2
j_call: TRBJ2-1
v_call: TRBV10-2
clone_size: NA
cdr3_nt: TGCGCCAGCAGTGAGTCACGGGCTAGCGGGAGAAATGAGCAGTTCTTC
cdr3_aa: CASSESRASGRNEQFF

d_call: NA
j_call: TRBJ1-4
v_call: TRBV5-8
clone_size: NA
cdr3_nt: TGTGCCAGCAGCCGTGACAGAAATGAAAAACTGTTTTTT
cdr3_aa: CASSRDRNEKLFF

d_call: NA
j_call: TRBJ2-7
v_call: TRBV19
clone_size: NA
cdr3_nt: TGTGCCAGTAGTATAGGGGGAGCCTACGAGCAGTACTTC
cdr3_aa: CASSIGGAYEQYF

d_call: NA
j_call: TRBJ1-4
v_call: TRBV5-6
clone_size: NA
cdr3_nt: TGTGCCAGCAGCTTGGGCCCCGACAGTCTTAATGAAAAACTGTTTTTT
cdr3_aa: CASSLGPDSLNEKLFF

d_call: TRBD2
j_call: TRBJ2-7
v_call: TRBV3-1/TRBV3-2
clone_size: NA
cdr3_nt: TGTGCCAGCAGCCTGGGGGGGGGTTACGAGCAGTACTTC
cdr3_aa: CASSLGGGYEQYF